This T cell receptor beta chain emerged from a study of T cells in Graves' hyperthyroidism and ophthalmopathy. The sample holds many counts of this clonotype. This CDR3 has 14 amino acids. The germline gives CDR1 LNHNV, CDR2 YYDKDF (reference sequence). Trimming removed 5 bases from V and 7 bases from J, with 14 bases in between. The CDR3 regions of TCR beta were amplified from RNA transcripts. HTBI primers were the set used in a first-round RT-PCR of the TCR CDR3. TCRdb called the multiplex PCR reads again in MiXCR, with one record for every CDR3 protein. The data show a few hundred thousand distinct CDR3 sequences, around 21% seen once.

The sequenced sample was blood. The TCR originated in a young man with Graves' hyperthyroidism. This sequence joins TRBV15 and TRBJ2-2; the D is unclear. The CDR3 spells CATSPGMGLGELFF. The CDR3 DNA reads TGTGCCACCAGCCCTGGAATGGGCCTCGGGGAGCTGTTTTTT.